Detailed here is one T cell receptor beta chain. Every one of the patients relapsed after autologous stem cell transplantation (brentuximab vedotin exposure was variable). This specimen comes from a study of PD-1 blockade in classical Hodgkin lymphoma. The length of the CDR3 is 15 residues. Germline loops: CDR1 SGHDT, CDR2 YYEEEE. J was trimmed by 7 bases and V by 4 bases; bases with no gene match: 10. Clones were read by immunoSEQ multiplex PCR, and TCRdb kept only the in-frame ones, dropping some. The data contain 40,000 to 50,000 clones, around 78% of them seen just once; the ten biggest clones take up around 15%.

The sample in question was peripheral blood mononuclear cells (PBMCs), obtained at baseline. The rearrangement joins TRBV5-6 to TRBJ2-2, with 7 bases matching TRBD1. This TCR derives from a human donor with classical Hodgkin lymphoma. The CDR3: CASSRYTGEGGELFF. As DNA, the CDR3 is TGTGCCAGCAGCCGATATACAGGGGAAGGCGGGGAGCTGTTTTTT. Variable domain in full (rest from reference TRBV5-6 and TRBJ2-2): DAGVTQSPTHLIKTRGQQVTLRCSPKSGHDTVSWYQQALGQGPQFIFQYYEEEERQRGNFPDRFSGHQFPNYSSELNVNALLLGDSALYLCASSRYTGEGGELFFGEGSRLTVL.